This section outlines one T cell receptor (beta chain) sequence together with its context. The V and J ends lost 2 bases and 8 bases respectively, with 10 bases between them. The CDR3 has 13 amino acids. This sample was taken from a study of blood T cell repertoires in COVID-19. On the study more broadly: The analysed material was cDNA or gDNA that came from T cells, B-cell-depleted T cells, or PBMCs.

In the source study's methods: Estimates of nucleated cell counts were drawn from the amplification of reference gene primers. TCRdb keeps only in-frame clones here, not all; method: immunoSEQ multiplex PCR. The V and J calls and the clone size are those of that table, but D and trimming were determined from the DNA. Of about 180,000 clones listed, 70% to 90% are singletons. Sequenced: peripheral blood. The clonotype was recovered from a human donor with active or convalescent COVID-19. The donor label of this sample is uncertain. The chain combines TRBV12-3 or TRBV12-4 with TRBJ2-1, with D possibly being TRBD1 (5 bases). The CDR3 nucleotides read TGTGCCAGCAGTTTAAGGGGCGGCGATGAGCAGTTCTTC. It yields the protein CASSLRGGDEQFF.